A single sample is the source of the 32 T cell receptor beta chains below, sequenced in a study of cytomegalovirus exposure and HLA in healthy donors. Sequencing was performed with immunoSEQ multiplex PCR; in TCRdb, only in-frame clones are kept and a portion is missing. The data contain some 250,000 clones, roughly 88% of them seen just once; the ten biggest clones take up 3.1%. The source material was PBMCs. All receptors derive from a woman aged 30 to 39 in good health and CMV-seronegative.

This rearrangement joins TRBV5-1 to TRBJ2-7; D remains ambiguous. CDR1 is SGHRS, CDR2 YFSETQ, per germline. The CDR3 contains 12 residues. Trimming took off 5 bases at V and 0 bases at J, with 6 bases between the two ends. The CDR3, as DNA: TGCGCCAGCAGGGGAACCTCCTACGAGCAGTACTTC. It encodes CASRGTSYEQYF.

This clone was detected a few times. The J gene is TRBJ2-7, the V gene TRBV2; possibly TRBD1 for D (5 bases). The length of the CDR3 is 13 residues. Germline-derived CDR1 and CDR2 are SNHLY and FYNNEI. Trimming cost V 6 bases and J 3 bases, with 12 bases left between them. The CDR3 is CASSPQDLYEQYF. The CDR3 DNA reads as TGTGCCAGCAGCCCACAGGATCTCTACGAGCAGTACTTC.

V gene TRBV9 combines with J gene TRBJ2-1; the match to TRBD2 covers 7 bases. The ends lost 3 bases at V and 6 bases at J; junction bases unmatched: 9. CDR1 SGDLS and CDR2 YYNGEE come from the germline V gene. CDR3 length equals 15 residues. CDR3: CASSEAGTTGNEQFF. Written as DNA, the CDR3 is TGTGCCAGCAGCGAGGCCGGGACTACCGGCAATGAGCAGTTCTTC.

The chain links TRBV6-5 to TRBJ2-5; a weak D match, TRBD2 (6 bases). Per germline, CDR1 MNHEY and CDR2 SVGAGI. This CDR3 spans 14 amino acids. V lost 4 bases, J lost 5 bases, and 14 bases lay in between. CDR3 loop: CASSLERGGETQYF. Here the CDR3 DNA reads TGTGCCAGCAGTTTGGAACGTGGGGGGGAGACCCAGTACTTC.

The chain couples TRBV28 to TRBJ1-2; no clear D gene. Trimming took off 6 bases at V and 13 bases at J, with 15 bases between the two ends. The CDR3 runs to 11 residues. Germline CDR1 and CDR2: MDHEN and SYDVKM. CDR3 sequence: CASRDGEPSTF. Written as DNA, the CDR3 is TGTGCCAGCAGGGACGGGGAGCCATCCACCTTC.

J is TRBJ2-5 and V is TRBV7-2; TRBD1 matches 9 bases. The CDR3 is 15 amino acids. V lost 6 bases and J lost 5; bases outside the gene matches: 10. Germline V CDR1 and CDR2: SGHTA, FQGNSA. CDR3 in amino acids: CASSHPPGQGETQYF. CDR3 nucleotide sequence: TGTGCCAGCAGTCATCCTCCGGGACAGGGTGAGACCCAGTACTTC.

The chain carries TRBV6-5 and TRBJ1-3; no clear D. Trimming pared 6 bases from V and 0 bases from J, leaving 12 bases between. This CDR3 has 15 amino acids. The germline gives CDR1 MNHEY, CDR2 SVGAGI. The CDR3, as DNA: TGTGCCAGCAGCCGCGGGCCCGACTCTGGAAACACCATATATTTT. Translating it yields CASSRGPDSGNTIYF.

The CDR3 sequence is CASTLRGYEQYF. DNA for the CDR3: TGTGCCAGCACCCTAAGGGGTTACGAGCAGTACTTC. This sequence joins TRBV28 and TRBJ2-7; perhaps TRBD1 as D (5 bases). V was cut by 7 bases and J by 4 bases, with 11 bases left in between. Germline CDR1 and CDR2: MDHEN and SYDVKM. The CDR3 is made up of 12 amino acids.

CDR3 nucleotide sequence: TGTGCCAGCAGCCCCGCTGGACTGGTGGATGCGCAGTATTTT. Encoded protein: CASSPAGLVDAQYF. The chain carries TRBV13 and TRBJ2-3; D is perhaps TRBD2 (5 bases). The CDR3 runs 14 residues. Trimming shortened V by 5 bases and J by 10 bases, and 19 bases separated the two germline ends. In germline, CDR1 is PRHDT, CDR2 FYEKMQ (reference sequence).

The chain employs TRBV7-2 and TRBJ2-7; D not resolved. The CDR3 length is 13 residues. CDR1 and CDR2 from the germline V gene are SGHTA and FQGNSA. V shed 1 base and J shed 0 bases, with 4 bases lying between them. The CDR3 loop is CASSLDSSYEQYF. The DNA of the CDR3 is TGTGCCAGCAGCTTAGACAGCTCCTACGAGCAGTACTTC.

The chain carries TRBV27 and TRBJ2-7, with D perhaps TRBD1 (5 bases). Trimming stripped 5 bases from V and 2 bases from J, with 10 bases between. The CDR3 loop spans 13 amino acids. The germline gives CDR1 MNHEY, CDR2 SMNVEV (reference sequence). Here the CDR3 reads CASSRQGPYEQYF. As DNA, the CDR3 is TGTGCCAGCAGTCGCCAGGGTCCCTACGAGCAGTACTTC.

Here the CDR3 DNA reads TGCGCCAGCAGCTTGAGGAGAGACCAAGAGACCCAGTACTTC. Residues: CASSLRRDQETQYF. The genes are TRBV5-1 and TRBJ2-5; D remains ambiguous. Trimming removed 1 base from V and 0 bases from J, with 7 bases in between. Germline V gives CDR1 SGHRS, CDR2 YFSETQ. The CDR3 consists of 14 residues.

The chain recombines TRBV4-2 with TRBJ1-1; D ambiguous. The CDR3 length is 13 residues. Germline-derived CDR1 and CDR2 are LGHNA and YNFKEQ. Trimming left V 5 bases short and J 0 bases short, with 7 bases between. The CDR3 DNA reads as TGTGCCAGCAGCTCTATGTTGAACACTGAAGCTTTCTTT. This codes for CASSSMLNTEAFF.

CDR3 region: CASSIGTGQYEQYF. DNA of the CDR3: TGTGCCAGCAGCATAGGGACTGGCCAATACGAGCAGTACTTC. The rearrangement joins TRBV27 to TRBJ2-7; a possible D gene is TRBD2 (6 bases). The CDR3 length is 14 residues. Trimming stripped 6 bases from V and 4 bases from J, with 16 bases between. Germline CDR1 MNHEY, CDR2 SMNVEV (reference sequence).

In its sample, this clone was seen a few times. The chain combines TRBV9 with TRBJ2-7; 8 nucleotides align to TRBD2. This CDR3 has 14 residues. Germline CDR1 and CDR2: SGDLS and YYNGEE. V gave up 0 bases and J gave up 2 bases; unmatched junction bases: 1. The CDR3 loop reads CASSVGSGTYEQYF. The CDR3, as DNA: TGTGCCAGCAGCGTAGGTAGCGGGACCTACGAGCAGTACTTC.

The gene calls are TRBV4-1 and TRBJ2-7; the D gene is possibly TRBD1 (6 bases). This CDR3 is built from 14 residues. Per germline, CDR1 MGHRA and CDR2 YSYEKL. V was shortened by 2 bases and J by 6 bases, with 14 bases between the two germline ends. The CDR3 sequence is CASSQNTGLSEQYF. The CDR3 DNA sequence: TGCGCCAGCAGCCAAAATACAGGGCTTAGCGAGCAGTACTTC.

This CDR3 reads CSVEVTVHTDTQYF. Here the CDR3 DNA reads TGCAGCGTTGAGGTGACAGTCCACACAGATACGCAGTATTTT. The chain carries TRBV29-1 and TRBJ2-3, with D possibly TRBD1 on 5 matching bases. CDR3 length: 14 residues. Germline lookup yields CDR1 SQVTM and CDR2 ANQGSEA. The V gene lost 3 bases and the J gene lost 2 bases, with 12 bases spanning the gap.

The V and J genes are TRBV15 and TRBJ2-1, with TRBD2 matching 11 bases. In germline, CDR1 is LNHNV, CDR2 YYDKDF (reference sequence). V lost 4 bases, J lost 8 bases, and 4 bases stayed unmatched. CDR3 length: 14 amino acids. CDR3 sequence (DNA): TGTGCCACCAGCATTAGCGGGAGGGGGGATGAGCAGTTCTTC. Protein product: CATSISGRGDEQFF.

This chain joins TRBV6-4 and TRBJ2-3; tentative D call: TRBD1 (5 bases). Trimming took off 0 bases at V and 2 bases at J, with 12 bases between the two ends. Germline values: CDR1 MRHNA, CDR2 SNTAGT. This CDR3 is 16 amino acids long. The CDR3 region is CASSDSKVGHTDTQYF. The CDR3 nucleotides are TGTGCCAGCAGTGACTCGAAGGTCGGACACACAGATACGCAGTATTTT.

The chain couples TRBV28 to TRBJ1-1; the match to TRBD1 covers 9 bases. This CDR3 comprises 16 residues. The ends lost 5 bases at V and 5 bases at J; junction bases unmatched: 12. Germline loops: CDR1 MDHEN, CDR2 SYDVKM. CDR3: CASSRTGGPWITEAFF. In DNA form, the CDR3 reads TGTGCCAGCAGTCGAACAGGGGGCCCATGGATTACTGAAGCTTTCTTT.

This chain uses TRBV4-2 with TRBJ2-1; 9 nucleotides align to TRBD2. From germline, CDR1 is LGHNA and CDR2 YNFKEQ. The CDR3 is 20 amino acids. V gave up 1 base and J gave up 4 bases; unmatched junction bases: 17. The CDR3 DNA reads TGTGCCAGCAGCCAAGCCACGGGGGGTTCCCTAGCGGGACCTTACAATGAGCAGTTCTTC. Translation: CASSQATGGSLAGPYNEQFF.

The table lists this clone with a few counts. The sample carries other DNA sequences with the same CDR3. V is TRBV6-5 and J is TRBJ2-7, with D unclear. The CDR3 has 13 amino acids. Trimming left V 0 bases short and J 2 bases short, with 5 bases between. Per the germline V gene, CDR1 is MNHEY and CDR2 is SVGAGI. Here the CDR3 reads CASSYSSAYEQYF. The CDR3 nucleotides are TGTGCCAGCAGTTACTCCTCCGCCTACGAGCAGTACTTC.

V usage is TRBV2 and J usage is TRBJ1-1, with D maybe TRBD1 (5 bases). Trimming shortened V by 4 bases and J by 0 bases, and 9 bases separated the two germline ends. The CDR3 is made up of 14 amino acids. The germline gives CDR1 SNHLY, CDR2 FYNNEI. The CDR3 DNA is TGTGCCAGCAGTGGGACACCGATGAACACTGAAGCTTTCTTT. Encoded protein: CASSGTPMNTEAFF.

V is TRBV6-1 and J is TRBJ2-7; D gene ambiguous. The CDR3 contains 15 residues. V lost 0 bases and J lost 3, with 12 bases in between. Germline V gene data show CDR1 as MNHNS and CDR2 as SASEGT. CDR3 sequence (DNA): TGTGCCAGCAGTGAAGCGACTCCGTCAGTCTACGAGCAGTACTTC. This encodes CASSEATPSVYEQYF.

The chain has TRBV6-1 and TRBJ1-2, with 7 bases lining up with TRBD1. Germline assignment: CDR1 MNHNS and CDR2 SASEGT. This CDR3 is built from 14 residues. The V gene end was trimmed by 5 bases and the J gene end by 2 bases; junction bases not matched to a gene: 5. CDR3 loop: CASSPGQRNYGYTF. CDR3 sequence (DNA): TGTGCCAGCAGTCCGGGACAGAGGAACTATGGCTACACCTTC.

V usage is TRBV5-1 and J usage is TRBJ2-3; TRBD2 matches at 8 bases. The CDR3 length is 15 residues. The germline gives CDR1 SGHRS, CDR2 YFSETQ. V trimming: 4 bases; J trimming: 3 bases; junction bases outside the gene matches: 7. The CDR3 is CASSRAGEGTDTQYF. CDR3 bases: TGCGCCAGCAGCCGAGCGGGAGAGGGTACAGATACGCAGTATTTT.

This clone was picked up a small number of times. J is TRBJ1-5 and V is TRBV10-3; no definite D call. The CDR3 totals 13 residues. The V end was cut by 9 bases, the J end by 2 bases, with 11 bases between. The germline V gene encodes CDR1 ENHRY and CDR2 SYGVKD. CDR3 sequence: CAIWTGGNQPQHF. The CDR3 DNA reads TGTGCCATTTGGACGGGTGGCAATCAGCCCCAGCATTTT.

This rearrangement joins TRBV5-1 to TRBJ2-2; TRBD1 aligns across 9 bases. The CDR3 spans 16 residues. The V gene's germline CDR1 is SGHRS and CDR2 YFSETQ. The ends lost 2 bases at V and 3 bases at J; junction bases unmatched: 5. The DNA for the CDR3 is TGCGCCAGCAGCTTCGGACAGGGGCAGGACACCGGGGAGCTGTTTTTT. Residues: CASSFGQGQDTGELFF.

The genes are TRBV4-3 and TRBJ2-3, with TRBD2 matching over 7 bases. With V trimmed by 0 bases and J by 0 bases, 9 bases remained unmatched. In germline, CDR1 is LGHNA, CDR2 YSLEER. The CDR3 runs 18 residues. The CDR3 loop is CASSQDWLAERSTDTQYF. The DNA for the CDR3 is TGCGCCAGCAGCCAAGATTGGCTAGCGGAGAGGAGCACAGATACGCAGTATTTT.

The chain joins TRBV27 to TRBJ2-2; TRBD1 or TRBD2 may be the D gene (6 bases each). Trimming shortened V by 2 bases and J by 6 bases, and 16 bases separated the two germline ends. CDR1 MNHEY and CDR2 SMNVEV come from the germline V gene (reference sequence). The CDR3 sequence is 16 residues long. The CDR3 nucleotides read TGTGCCAGCAGTTTAGTTGGAGGGACAAGCGCCGGGGAGCTGTTTTTT. Amino acids: CASSLVGGTSAGELFF.

This chain joins TRBV28 and TRBJ2-1; D remains ambiguous. This CDR3 has 15 residues. CDR1 is MDHEN and CDR2 is SYDVKM in the germline V gene. Trimming stripped 3 bases from V and 0 bases from J, with 9 bases between. CDR3 region: CASSFRGSSYNEQFF. The CDR3, as DNA: TGTGCCAGCAGTTTCCGCGGAAGCTCCTACAATGAGCAGTTCTTC.

The chain couples TRBV5-6 to TRBJ2-2; D unclear. Trimming took off 6 bases at V and 5 bases at J, with 11 bases between the two ends. Germline CDR1 SGHDT, CDR2 YYEEEE. CDR3 length: 13 amino acids. The CDR3, as DNA: TGTGCCAGCAATGAATTTGTTACCGGGGAGCTGTTTTTT. Encoded protein: CASNEFVTGELFF.